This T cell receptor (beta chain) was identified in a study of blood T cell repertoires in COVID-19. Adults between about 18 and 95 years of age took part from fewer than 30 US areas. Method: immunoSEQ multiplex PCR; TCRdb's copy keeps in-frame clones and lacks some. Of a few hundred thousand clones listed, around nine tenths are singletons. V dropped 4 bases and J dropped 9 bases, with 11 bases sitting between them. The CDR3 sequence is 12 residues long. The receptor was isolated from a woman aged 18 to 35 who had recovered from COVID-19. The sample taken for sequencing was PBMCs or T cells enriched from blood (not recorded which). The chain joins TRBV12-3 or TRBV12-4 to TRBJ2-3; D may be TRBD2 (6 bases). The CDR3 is CASSYRDWTQYF. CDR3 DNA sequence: TGTGCCAGCAGTTACCGGGACTGGACGCAGTATTTT.